This is a list of T cell receptor beta chains from one sample in a study of identical twins. Each CDR3 protein gets one entry after TCRdb re-called the 5' RACE reads with MiXCR. Seen here are 250,000 to 300,000 distinct CDR3 sequences, roughly 9% observed once, and the top ten hold roughly 7%. These data also featured in a second study, about yellow fever vaccine responses in identical twins.

The specimen sequenced was CD8+ T cells sorted from blood. These receptors originate from a woman aged 18-29 years in good health. Each CDR3 is given with its conserved first and last residue. D genes are given only for firm matches. Where a row states a size, it is once, few, many or the class of an expanded clone; other rows omit it.

.,TRBJ2-5,.,TRBV7-9,TGTGCCAGCAGCTTGGGGATTAACCAAGAGACCCAGTACTTC,CASSLGINQETQYF
few,TRBJ1-4,TRBD1,TRBV12-3/TRBV12-4,TGTGCCAGCAGACCGGGACAGCCAAATGAAAAACTGTTTTTT,CASRPGQPNEKLFF
many,TRBJ2-5,TRBD2,TRBV28,TGTGCCAGCAGTCCTCTAGCGGGAGAGTGGGAGACCCAGTACTTC,CASSPLAGEWETQYF
.,TRBJ2-7,TRBD1,TRBV30,TGTGCCTTTGGGACAGGGATTTCCTCCTACGAGCAGTACTTC,CAFGTGISSYEQYF
many,TRBJ2-5,TRBD2,TRBV14,TGTGCCAGCAGCCAAGACCCGGCTAGCGGGGGTCTCTTCCCAGAGACCCAGTACTTC,CASSQDPASGGLFPETQYF
many,TRBJ2-2,.,TRBV2,TGTGCCAGCAGTGAAATCGGGACCGGGGAGCTGTTTTTT,CASSEIGTGELFF
many,TRBJ1-4,.,TRBV21-1,TGTGCCAGCCGAAAAAGAAAACAGGGTTTGATGTCTAATGAAAAACTGTTTTTT,CASRKRKQGLMSNEKLFF
.,TRBJ2-5,TRBD1,TRBV7-9,TGTGCCAGCAGCCCCCGGACAGGGGGCTTGGAAGAGACCCAGTACTTC,CASSPRTGGLEETQYF
few,TRBJ2-7,.,TRBV4-3,TGCGCCAGCAGCCAAGAAGCCTCCGTAGTGAACTACGAGCAGTACTTC,CASSQEASVVNYEQYF
few,TRBJ2-7,TRBD1,TRBV10-3,TGTGCCATCAGTGGAGGACAGGGACCTCCCTACGAGCAGTACTTC,CAISGGQGPPYEQYF
many,TRBJ2-1,.,TRBV11-3,TGTGCCAGCAGCACAACTCTAGCCGATGAGCAGTTCTTC,CASSTTLADEQFF
many,TRBJ2-7,.,TRBV2,TGTGCCAGCAGCCAGGGAATCTTTTACGAGCAGTACTTC,CASSQGIFYEQYF
.,TRBJ2-1,TRBD2,TRBV6-2/TRBV6-3,TGTGCCAGCAGTTACGGGAGGGCCATTTTAAATGAGCAGTTCTTC,CASSYGRAILNEQFF
many,TRBJ2-7,TRBD1,TRBV2,TGTGCCAGCTATGACAGGGACTACGAGCAGTACTTC,CASYDRDYEQYF
.,TRBJ1-1,.,TRBV5-3,TGTGCCAGAGGCCGGGAGTTGAACACTGAAGCTTTCTTT,CARGRELNTEAFF
few,TRBJ2-5,TRBD1,TRBV5-5,TGTGCCAGCAGCTTGGGCCTGGGACAGGGGTTTAGCCAAGAGACCCAGTACTTC,CASSLGLGQGFSQETQYF
.,TRBJ2-7,TRBD1,TRBV28,TGTGCCAGTTTGGACAGGATAACCTACGAGCAGTACTTC,CASLDRITYEQYF
many,TRBJ2-7,TRBD1,TRBV7-2,TGTGCCAGCACCCCCGGGACAGTCTACGAGCAGTACTTC,CASTPGTVYEQYF
many,TRBJ2-7,.,TRBV5-1,TGCGCCAGCAGCTTGGGAGGACTTTCCTACGAGCAGTACTTC,CASSLGGLSYEQYF
many,TRBJ2-1,TRBD1,TRBV11-2,TGTGCCAGCAGCCTTGGGGACAGCCTTACCTACAATGAGCAGTTCTTC,CASSLGDSLTYNEQFF
many,TRBJ2-2,.,TRBV29-1,TGCAGCGTTGAGCTGCCTAACACCGGGGAGCTGTTTTTT,CSVELPNTGELFF
many,TRBJ2-3,TRBD2,TRBV6-1,TGTGCCAGCACGGGACTAGTGGACACAGATACGCAGTATTTT,CASTGLVDTDTQYF
many,TRBJ2-3,TRBD1,TRBV12-5,TGTGCTTTCATGACAGGGTTGGATACGCAGTATTTT,CAFMTGLDTQYF
few,TRBJ2-3,.,TRBV11-1,TGTGCCAGCAGTTATTCCGTCAAAGGAGATACGCAGTATTTT,CASSYSVKGDTQYF
.,TRBJ2-1,TRBD2,TRBV20-1,TGCAGTGTCCCGGGACTAGCGAACTACAATGAGCAGTTCTTC,CSVPGLANYNEQFF
few,TRBJ1-2,.,TRBV5-1,TGCGCCAGCAGCTTGGCCTGGTCCTCCTATGGCTACACCTTC,CASSLAWSSYGYTF
many,TRBJ2-3,TRBD2,TRBV20-1,TGCAGTGCTACCGTAGCGGGAGTCTCGACAGATACGCAGTATTTT,CSATVAGVSTDTQYF
.,TRBJ2-2,.,TRBV4-2,TGTGCCAGCAGCCCCGAAGGCGGGCACCGGGAGCTGTTTTTT,CASSPEGGHRELFF
.,TRBJ2-5,.,TRBV20-1,TGCAGTGCTAGATCCTCGGGGTGGGTCCAAGAGACCCAGTACTTC,CSARSSGWVQETQYF
few,TRBJ1-5,.,TRBV27,TGTGCCAGCAGTCTGGCGGGTCTCAATCAGCCCCAGCATTTT,CASSLAGLNQPQHF
many,TRBJ2-7,TRBD2,TRBV4-3,TGCGCCAGCAGCCAAGGGGTAGCGGGAGCCTACGAGCAGTACTTC,CASSQGVAGAYEQYF
.,TRBJ2-1,TRBD2,TRBV29-1,TGCAGCGCTGGGACTAGCGACTACAATGAGCAGTTCTTC,CSAGTSDYNEQFF
few,TRBJ2-5,TRBD2,TRBV2,TGTGCCAGCAGCCGGGAGGGGTCCCAGTACTTC,CASSREGSQYF
many,TRBJ2-1,.,TRBV9,TGTGCCAGCAGCGTTGGGTTGACCTACAATGAGCAGTTCTTC,CASSVGLTYNEQFF
.,TRBJ2-7,TRBD1,TRBV7-9,TGTGCCAGCAGCTTAGACAGGGGGGAGGAGCAGTACTTC,CASSLDRGEEQYF
.,TRBJ2-1,.,TRBV5-5,TGTGCCAGCAGCTTTTCCGTTGAGCAGTTCTTC,CASSFSVEQFF
many,TRBJ2-3,TRBD2,TRBV4-1,TGCGCCAGCAGCCAAGATAGTGGTAGCGGGAGGTTGGCAGATACGCAGTATTTT,CASSQDSGSGRLADTQYF
many,TRBJ2-2,.,TRBV12-3/TRBV12-4,TGTGCCAGCATATCCAGCGGGAACACCGGGGAGCTGTTTTTT,CASISSGNTGELFF
.,TRBJ2-7,TRBD1,TRBV2,TGTGCCAGCAGTGAAGCGACAGGGTCCTACGAGCAGTACTTC,CASSEATGSYEQYF
many,TRBJ2-2,.,TRBV11-2,TGTGCCAGCAGCTTTACGGTTTCTTCAACCGGGGAGCTGTTTTTT,CASSFTVSSTGELFF
many,TRBJ2-7,.,TRBV18,TGTGCCAGCTCACCATCAGGATATAGCTCCTACGAGCAGTACTTC,CASSPSGYSSYEQYF
.,TRBJ2-7,.,TRBV19,TGTGCCAGTAGTATCACTGATCCCCACTACGAGCAGTACTTC,CASSITDPHYEQYF
few,TRBJ2-1,TRBD2,TRBV11-2,TGTGCCAGCAGCTATCGGGAGGGCCATGATGAGCAGTTCTTC,CASSYREGHDEQFF
many,TRBJ2-1,TRBD2,TRBV7-9,TGTGCCAGCAGCTTACCTAGCGGGAAAGACAATGAGCAGTTCTTC,CASSLPSGKDNEQFF
.,TRBJ2-1,.,TRBV4-3,TGCGCCAGCAGCCAAGATAACGGAGCTTCCTACAATGAGCAGTTCTTC,CASSQDNGASYNEQFF
many,TRBJ1-4,.,TRBV28,TGTGCCAGCAAGTCGGCAGCAACTAATGAAAAACTGTTTTTT,CASKSAATNEKLFF
few,TRBJ2-7,TRBD1,TRBV12-3/TRBV12-4,TGTGCCAGCAGACCTAGGACAGGGTATGAGCAGTACTTC,CASRPRTGYEQYF
many,TRBJ1-1,.,TRBV7-9,TGTGCCAGCAGCTTAGGAGTAGGGGTGAACACTGAAGCTTTCTTT,CASSLGVGVNTEAFF